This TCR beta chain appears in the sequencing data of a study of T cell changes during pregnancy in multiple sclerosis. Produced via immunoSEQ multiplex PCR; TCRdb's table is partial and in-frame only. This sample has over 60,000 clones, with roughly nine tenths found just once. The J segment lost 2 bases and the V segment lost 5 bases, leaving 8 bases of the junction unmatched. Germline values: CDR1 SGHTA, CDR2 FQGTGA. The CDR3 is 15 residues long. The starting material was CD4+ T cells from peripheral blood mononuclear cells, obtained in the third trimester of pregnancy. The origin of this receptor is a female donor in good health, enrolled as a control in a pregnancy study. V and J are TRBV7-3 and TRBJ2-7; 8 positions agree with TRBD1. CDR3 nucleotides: TGTGCCAGCAGCGCAACTAGGGACAGGACCTACGAGCAGTACTTC. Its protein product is CASSATRDRTYEQYF.